Presented here are 10 T cell receptor beta chains from one specimen sequenced in a study of blood T cell repertoires in COVID-19. Here immunoSEQ multiplex PCR was the method, and the copy in TCRdb shows in-frame clones only, minus some. The sample includes about 74,000 clones, around 86% of them seen just once. The specimen sequenced was peripheral blood. These TCRs come from an elderly woman with active or convalescent COVID-19.

The V gene is TRBV5-1, the J gene TRBJ2-2, with D perhaps TRBD2 (6 bases). V lost 4 bases, J lost 0 bases, and 10 bases lay in between. The CDR3 contains 15 residues. The germline CDR1 and CDR2 sequences are SGHRS and YFSETQ. In nucleotides, the CDR3 is TGCGCCAGCAGCCCGGGAGAGCCGAACACCGGGGAGCTGTTTTTT. This translates into CASSPGEPNTGELFF.

This rearrangement joins TRBV30 to TRBJ1-1, with 8 positions matching TRBD1. Germline V gene data show CDR1 as GTSNPN and CDR2 as SVGIG (reference sequence). The length of the CDR3 is 15 residues. Losses at the gene ends were 0 bases for V and 11 bases for J; bases not matched to a gene: 14. The CDR3 sequence: CAWSVGGQAFGGAFF. The CDR3 DNA sequence: TGTGCCTGGAGTGTTGGGGGACAGGCATTTGGGGGGGCTTTCTTT.

The chain is built from TRBV15 and TRBJ1-1; tentatively, D is TRBD1 (6 bases). From germline, CDR1 is LNHNV and CDR2 YYDKDF (reference sequence). This CDR3 contains 16 residues. The V end was cut by 3 bases, the J end by 1 base, with 15 bases between. Here the CDR3 DNA reads TGTGCCACCAGCAGTCCCGAGGACAGTCCGAACACTGAAGCTTTCTTT. Encoded protein: CATSSPEDSPNTEAFF.

The chain uses TRBV11-2 and TRBJ2-3; a weak D match, TRBD1 (5 bases). The CDR3 has 14 amino acids. Germline V gene lookup returns CDR1 SGHAT and CDR2 FQNNGV. Trimming removed 3 bases from V and 5 bases from J, with 12 bases in between. CDR3 in DNA: TGTGCCAGCAGCTTTAGGGGCTTGAGAGATACGCAGTATTTT. Its translation: CASSFRGLRDTQYF.

The V and J genes are TRBV30 and TRBJ1-6, with a possible D match to TRBD1 (5 bases). The germline CDR1 and CDR2 sequences are GTSNPN and SVGIG (reference sequence). The CDR3 runs 14 residues. The ends were cut back, 2 bases at V and 5 bases at J, with 10 bases in the middle. The CDR3 is CAWSLARDNSPLHF. The CDR3 DNA follows: TGTGCCTGGAGTCTGGCCAGGGATAATTCACCCCTCCACTTT.

This chain uses TRBV5-8 with TRBJ2-2, with 15 bases lining up with TRBD2. This CDR3 is built from 18 residues. J gave up 6 bases and V 3 bases, and 9 bases lay outside the gene matches. CDR1 is SGHTS, CDR2 YDEGEE, per germline. CDR3 region: CASSSLTGLAGGAGELFF. In DNA form, the CDR3 reads TGTGCCAGCAGCTCCCTAACGGGACTAGCGGGGGGTGCCGGGGAGCTGTTTTTT.

This rearrangement joins TRBV20-1 to TRBJ1-2, with 7 bases matching TRBD1. CDR3 length: 11 residues. V gave up 5 bases and J gave up 7 bases; unmatched junction bases: 4. Germline V gives CDR1 DFQATT, CDR2 SNEGSKA (reference sequence). The CDR3 DNA reads as TGCAGTGCTCGCGACAGGGTTGGCTACACCTTC. It yields the protein CSARDRVGYTF.

The chain uses TRBV6-6 and TRBJ2-5; 11 bases align to TRBD1. The V and J ends lost 7 bases and 2 bases, in that order; junction bases with no gene match: 9. The length of the CDR3 is 16 residues. The V gene's germline CDR1 is MNHNY and CDR2 SVGAGI (reference sequence). The CDR3, as DNA: TGTGCCAGCACCCGGCAAGGGACAGGGGGTCAAGAGACCCAGTACTTC. This encodes CASTRQGTGGQETQYF.

This chain joins TRBV6-5 and TRBJ1-4, with 8 bases identical to TRBD1. The junction had 9 bases not matched to a gene; V was cut back by 10 bases and J by 5 bases. The CDR3 sequence is 14 residues long. Germline loops: CDR1 MNHEY, CDR2 SVGAGI. The CDR3 loop is CATRRQGRNEKLFF. Here the CDR3 DNA reads TGTGCCACCCGTAGACAGGGGAGAAATGAAAAACTGTTTTTT.

The chain uses TRBV18 and TRBJ2-2; possible D gene TRBD1, 6 bases. The CDR3 loop spans 14 amino acids. V shed 3 bases and J shed 1 base, with 6 bases lying between them. In germline, CDR1 is KGHSH, CDR2 LQKENI. CDR3 in amino acids: CASSPDRNTGELFF. The CDR3 bases are TGTGCCAGCTCACCGGACAGGAACACCGGGGAGCTGTTTTTT.